A selection of T cell receptor beta chains follows, all from one sample in a study of T cells in Graves' hyperthyroidism and ophthalmopathy. From the multiplex PCR reads, TCRdb called clonotypes with MiXCR, one entry per CDR3 protein. The sample shows hundreds of thousands of distinct CDR3 sequences, 14% of them seen only once. Input material: blood. The receptor set was obtained from a woman aged 18-35 years with Graves' hyperthyroidism. The CDR3 runs from the conserved cysteine through the conserved F or W. The order of the fields is clone size, J gene, D gene, V gene, CDR3 DNA, CDR3 protein. A D gene is named only where the DNA matches it firmly. Only part of the rows carry a size: once, few, many, or a class if the clone is expanded.

clone_size: many
j_call: TRBJ2-4
d_call: TRBD1
v_call: TRBV20-1
cdr3_nt: TGCAGTGCTCTACGGGGACAGGGGAAAAACATTCAGTACTTC
cdr3_aa: CSALRGQGKNIQYF

clone_size: few
j_call: TRBJ2-1
d_call: TRBD2
v_call: TRBV20-1
cdr3_nt: TGCAGTGCTAGAGGGGGGACTAGCGGGACCTACAATGAGCAGTTCTTC
cdr3_aa: CSARGGTSGTYNEQFF

clone_size: few
j_call: TRBJ2-7
d_call: .
v_call: TRBV19
cdr3_nt: TGTGCCAGTAGTATAGGTCCAGTGGGACCCTACGAGCAGTACTTC
cdr3_aa: CASSIGPVGPYEQYF

clone_size: .
j_call: TRBJ2-3
d_call: .
v_call: TRBV20-1
cdr3_nt: TGCAGTGCTAGAGCCGGAGATACGCAGTATTTT
cdr3_aa: CSARAGDTQYF

clone_size: .
j_call: TRBJ1-1
d_call: .
v_call: TRBV29-1
cdr3_nt: TGCAGCGTTGCCGGGTCGGTAGTGAACACTGAAGCTTTCTTT
cdr3_aa: CSVAGSVVNTEAFF

clone_size: .
j_call: TRBJ1-5
d_call: .
v_call: TRBV7-8
cdr3_nt: TGTGCCAGCAGCTTATTTGGGGGAAACCAGCCCCAGCATTTT
cdr3_aa: CASSLFGGNQPQHF

clone_size: few
j_call: TRBJ2-1
d_call: .
v_call: TRBV7-9
cdr3_nt: TGTGCCAGCACCAATACAGCCTACAATGAGCAGTTCTTC
cdr3_aa: CASTNTAYNEQFF

clone_size: many
j_call: TRBJ1-1
d_call: .
v_call: TRBV12-3/TRBV12-4
cdr3_nt: TGTGCCAGCAGTTTCTCCCAGAACACTGAAGCTTTCTTT
cdr3_aa: CASSFSQNTEAFF

clone_size: many
j_call: TRBJ1-2
d_call: .
v_call: TRBV7-2
cdr3_nt: TGTGCCAGCAGCTACGACAGCGACTATGGCTACACCTTC
cdr3_aa: CASSYDSDYGYTF

clone_size: few
j_call: TRBJ2-7
d_call: .
v_call: TRBV14
cdr3_nt: TGTGCCAGCAGCCCTCTAGCCGCGGACTACTACGAGCAGTACTTC
cdr3_aa: CASSPLAADYYEQYF

clone_size: few
j_call: TRBJ1-1
d_call: .
v_call: TRBV5-4
cdr3_nt: TGTGCCAGCAGCTTGGGGCGACAGGTGAACACTGAAGCTTTCTTT
cdr3_aa: CASSLGRQVNTEAFF

clone_size: .
j_call: TRBJ2-1
d_call: .
v_call: TRBV12-3/TRBV12-4
cdr3_nt: TGTGCCAGCAGTTTAGGGGGAAGTGGCTTCTACAATGAGCAGTTCTTC
cdr3_aa: CASSLGGSGFYNEQFF

clone_size: .
j_call: TRBJ2-1
d_call: .
v_call: TRBV19
cdr3_nt: TGTGCCAGTAGTATTCGCCTAGGCGGGGCCTACAATGAGCAGTTCTTC
cdr3_aa: CASSIRLGGAYNEQFF

clone_size: many
j_call: TRBJ2-1
d_call: TRBD2
v_call: TRBV11-2
cdr3_nt: TGTGCCAGCAGCTTATCTGGACTAGCGGGAAACTCCTACAATGAGCAGTTCTTC
cdr3_aa: CASSLSGLAGNSYNEQFF

clone_size: many
j_call: TRBJ1-1
d_call: TRBD1
v_call: TRBV3-1
cdr3_nt: TGTGCCAGCAGCCACGCGGGGACAGGGTTGAACACTGAAGCTTTCTTT
cdr3_aa: CASSHAGTGLNTEAFF

clone_size: .
j_call: TRBJ2-2
d_call: TRBD2
v_call: TRBV6-2/TRBV6-3
cdr3_nt: TGTGCCAGCAGTTACAGGGCGGGAGAGGCCGGGGAGCTGTTTTTT
cdr3_aa: CASSYRAGEAGELFF

clone_size: once
j_call: TRBJ1-2
d_call: .
v_call: TRBV19
cdr3_nt: TGTGCCAGTAGTATGTCACAGTGGGAAGGCTACACCTTC
cdr3_aa: CASSMSQWEGYTF

clone_size: many
j_call: TRBJ2-5
d_call: TRBD1
v_call: TRBV28
cdr3_nt: TGTGCCAGCAGTTTGGGACAGCCCGAGACCCAGTACTTC
cdr3_aa: CASSLGQPETQYF

clone_size: few
j_call: TRBJ2-7
d_call: TRBD1
v_call: TRBV29-1
cdr3_nt: TGCAGCGTTGAAGATCGACAGGGGGGCTTCTACGAGCAGTACTTC
cdr3_aa: CSVEDRQGGFYEQYF

clone_size: few
j_call: TRBJ1-1
d_call: .
v_call: TRBV30
cdr3_nt: TGTGCCTGGGGGATCACGGGGGGGACTGAAGCTTTCTTT
cdr3_aa: CAWGITGGTEAFF

clone_size: few
j_call: TRBJ1-3
d_call: .
v_call: TRBV4-3
cdr3_nt: TGCGCCAGCAGCCAAACAACAGGGCCTGGAAACACCATATATTTT
cdr3_aa: CASSQTTGPGNTIYF

clone_size: few
j_call: TRBJ2-7
d_call: TRBD1
v_call: TRBV20-1
cdr3_nt: TGCAGTGCGAGAAACCGGGACAGCTACTACGAGCAGTACTTC
cdr3_aa: CSARNRDSYYEQYF

clone_size: many
j_call: TRBJ2-3
d_call: TRBD2
v_call: TRBV7-8
cdr3_nt: TGTGCCAGCAGCAGGCCGGGACTAGCGGACACAGATACGCAGTATTTT
cdr3_aa: CASSRPGLADTDTQYF

clone_size: many
j_call: TRBJ2-1
d_call: TRBD2
v_call: TRBV7-9
cdr3_nt: TGTGCCAGCAGCTTAGTCGCGGGAGGTCTAAATGAGCAGTTCTTC
cdr3_aa: CASSLVAGGLNEQFF

clone_size: many
j_call: TRBJ2-1
d_call: TRBD1
v_call: TRBV7-6
cdr3_nt: TGTGCCAGCAGTTACAGACCGGGACAGGGTAATGAGCAGTTCTTC
cdr3_aa: CASSYRPGQGNEQFF

clone_size: few
j_call: TRBJ1-2
d_call: TRBD1
v_call: TRBV29-1
cdr3_nt: TGCAGCGTTGGGAAGGACAGGGGGGGTTTTAATGGCTACACCTTC
cdr3_aa: CSVGKDRGGFNGYTF

clone_size: few
j_call: TRBJ2-1
d_call: TRBD2
v_call: TRBV11-2
cdr3_nt: TGTGCCAGCAGCTCCTTAGCGGGAGTCGTCCATGAGCAGTTCTTC
cdr3_aa: CASSSLAGVVHEQFF

clone_size: many
j_call: TRBJ2-7
d_call: .
v_call: TRBV10-3
cdr3_nt: TGTGCCATCGGCGGACAGACTGCCTACGAGCAGTACTTC
cdr3_aa: CAIGGQTAYEQYF

clone_size: few
j_call: TRBJ2-5
d_call: .
v_call: TRBV9
cdr3_nt: TGTGCCAGCAGCGTTTATGGGGGAGAGACCCAGTACTTC
cdr3_aa: CASSVYGGETQYF

clone_size: many
j_call: TRBJ1-2
d_call: TRBD1
v_call: TRBV30
cdr3_nt: TGTGCCTGGAGTCCGGGGACAGTTAGCCGCTATGGCTACACCTTC
cdr3_aa: CAWSPGTVSRYGYTF

clone_size: .
j_call: TRBJ2-3
d_call: .
v_call: TRBV29-1
cdr3_nt: TGCAGTGTCCCCCCTAGCACAGATACGCAGTATTTT
cdr3_aa: CSVPPSTDTQYF

clone_size: many
j_call: TRBJ2-7
d_call: TRBD2
v_call: TRBV3-1
cdr3_nt: TGTGCCAGCAGCCAAGCGGGAGGGCCGGTGTACGAGCAGTACTTC
cdr3_aa: CASSQAGGPVYEQYF

clone_size: few
j_call: TRBJ1-3
d_call: .
v_call: TRBV7-2
cdr3_nt: TGTGCCAGCAGCTCACAGATTCGGGTCTCTGGAAACACCATATATTTT
cdr3_aa: CASSSQIRVSGNTIYF

clone_size: .
j_call: TRBJ1-5
d_call: .
v_call: TRBV7-2
cdr3_nt: TGTGCCAGCAGCTTAGACAGGGTTAGTTTTCAGCCCCAGCATTTT
cdr3_aa: CASSLDRVSFQPQHF

clone_size: many
j_call: TRBJ2-2
d_call: TRBD1
v_call: TRBV18
cdr3_nt: TGTGCCAGCTCACCAAGACAGGGCCCGAACACCGGGGAGCTGTTTTTT
cdr3_aa: CASSPRQGPNTGELFF

clone_size: .
j_call: TRBJ2-1
d_call: .
v_call: TRBV20-1
cdr3_nt: TGCAGTGCTAGTAACGGGGAGAGTTACAATGAGCAGTTCTTC
cdr3_aa: CSASNGESYNEQFF

clone_size: many
j_call: TRBJ2-1
d_call: .
v_call: TRBV11-3
cdr3_nt: TGTGCCAGCAGCTTAGTTAGTGCGGGTTATGGTCCAAATGAGCAGTTCTTC
cdr3_aa: CASSLVSAGYGPNEQFF

clone_size: many
j_call: TRBJ2-5
d_call: .
v_call: TRBV13
cdr3_nt: TGTGCCAGCAGCTTAGGCCTAGGGGGGCACCAAGAGACCCAGTACTTC
cdr3_aa: CASSLGLGGHQETQYF

clone_size: many
j_call: TRBJ2-1
d_call: .
v_call: TRBV6-1
cdr3_nt: TGTGCCAGCAGCCCCCGGGGGAACTCCTACAATGAGCAGTTCTTC
cdr3_aa: CASSPRGNSYNEQFF

clone_size: few
j_call: TRBJ2-1
d_call: .
v_call: TRBV5-1
cdr3_nt: TGCGCCAGCAGCCCCAAGGTCGGGACTTCCTACAATGAGCAGTTCTTC
cdr3_aa: CASSPKVGTSYNEQFF

clone_size: .
j_call: TRBJ1-4
d_call: .
v_call: TRBV15
cdr3_nt: TGTGCCACCAGCAATCCTAGGGGGGCGAAGGAAAAACTGTTTTTT
cdr3_aa: CATSNPRGAKEKLFF

clone_size: .
j_call: TRBJ1-2
d_call: .
v_call: TRBV19
cdr3_nt: TGTGCCAGTAGTATAGTCACCGGGGACTATGGCTACACCTTC
cdr3_aa: CASSIVTGDYGYTF

clone_size: .
j_call: TRBJ2-7
d_call: TRBD2
v_call: TRBV4-2
cdr3_nt: TGTGCCAGCAGCCAAGAATCCCTGACTAGCGGAATGGCAAGCTCCTACGAGCAGTACTTC
cdr3_aa: CASSQESLTSGMASSYEQYF

clone_size: few
j_call: TRBJ2-2
d_call: .
v_call: TRBV11-3
cdr3_nt: TGTGCCAGCAGCCCTGACTACTTGAACACCGGGGAGCTGTTTTTT
cdr3_aa: CASSPDYLNTGELFF

clone_size: many
j_call: TRBJ1-1
d_call: .
v_call: TRBV28
cdr3_nt: TGTGCCAGCAGTTTCCTAGGGGCGCGGGTGTTTGACCGGCTTGTGAACACTGAAGCTTTCTTT
cdr3_aa: CASSFLGARVFDRLVNTEAFF

clone_size: .
j_call: TRBJ2-3
d_call: TRBD2
v_call: TRBV29-1
cdr3_nt: TGCAGCGTTGAACCCGGGGAGGGAGGGCTAGCAGATACGCAGTATTTT
cdr3_aa: CSVEPGEGGLADTQYF

clone_size: .
j_call: TRBJ1-2
d_call: TRBD1
v_call: TRBV29-1
cdr3_nt: TGCAGCGTCGAGACAGGGAACTATGGCTACACCTTC
cdr3_aa: CSVETGNYGYTF

clone_size: many
j_call: TRBJ2-3
d_call: TRBD2
v_call: TRBV11-2
cdr3_nt: TGTGCCAGCAGCACTAGCGGGAGGGCCCGGGGATTGGGAGATACGCAGTATTTT
cdr3_aa: CASSTSGRARGLGDTQYF

clone_size: many
j_call: TRBJ2-7
d_call: .
v_call: TRBV20-1
cdr3_nt: TGCAGTGCTAGAGCTAAATCCCGGGACCACTCCTACGAGCAGTACTTC
cdr3_aa: CSARAKSRDHSYEQYF

clone_size: .
j_call: TRBJ2-2
d_call: .
v_call: TRBV5-1
cdr3_nt: TGCGCCAGCAGCTTGGTACTGCGCACCGGGGAGCTGTTTTTT
cdr3_aa: CASSLVLRTGELFF

clone_size: few
j_call: TRBJ2-2
d_call: .
v_call: TRBV7-3
cdr3_nt: TGTGCCAGCAGCCTGGGTGGACTACTGAACACCGGGGAGCTGTTTTTT
cdr3_aa: CASSLGGLLNTGELFF

clone_size: many
j_call: TRBJ2-1
d_call: TRBD1
v_call: TRBV7-9
cdr3_nt: TGTGCCAGCAGCTTACCCGGGACAGGGTTTTTCTATGAGCAGTTCTTC
cdr3_aa: CASSLPGTGFFYEQFF

clone_size: .
j_call: TRBJ2-2
d_call: .
v_call: TRBV2
cdr3_nt: TGTGCCAGCAGGTCGCCCGGGAGTACGTCCGGGGAGCTGTTTTTT
cdr3_aa: CASRSPGSTSGELFF

clone_size: .
j_call: TRBJ2-7
d_call: TRBD2
v_call: TRBV3-1
cdr3_nt: TGTGCCAGCAGCCCGAGCGGGAGGAGGGACGAGCAGTACTTC
cdr3_aa: CASSPSGRRDEQYF

clone_size: .
j_call: TRBJ2-5
d_call: .
v_call: TRBV2
cdr3_nt: TGTGCCAGCAGTTCCGCCCAAATCGGGGAGCGGAGATGGGAAGAGACCCAGTACTTC
cdr3_aa: CASSSAQIGERRWEETQYF

clone_size: few
j_call: TRBJ2-3
d_call: .
v_call: TRBV20-1
cdr3_nt: TGCAGTGCTATCCGGGACCAGTCCACAGATACGCAGTATTTT
cdr3_aa: CSAIRDQSTDTQYF

clone_size: many
j_call: TRBJ1-1
d_call: .
v_call: TRBV20-1
cdr3_nt: TGCAGTGCTAGACCAGGACAGAACACTGAAGCTTTCTTT
cdr3_aa: CSARPGQNTEAFF